One and the same sample provided the 8 T cell receptor beta chains below, sequenced in a study of T-cell memory formation after mild COVID-19. TCRdb used MiXCR to reprocess the 5' RACE reads, holding one entry per CDR3 protein. The sample includes 400,000 or so distinct CDR3 sequences, more than 20% of them seen just once. Sequencing was carried out using PBMCs or a T cell subset sorted from them (not recorded which). The receptors come from an adult woman who had mild COVID-19 (a few samples of this study predate the infection). Cell type and time point are not known.

CDR3 residues: CSALLAGSQETQYF. CDR3 nucleotide sequence: TGCAGTGCTCTCCTAGCGGGATCACAAGAGACCCAGTACTTC. The chain links TRBV20-1 to TRBJ2-5, with TRBD2 identical over 9 bases. The CDR3 runs 14 residues. Trimming took 5 bases from V and 2 from J; bases not matched to a gene: 6. CDR1 is DFQATT, CDR2 SNEGSKA, per germline (reference sequence).

This clonotype was seen a few times. The chain couples TRBV5-1 to TRBJ2-5; 7 bases align to TRBD2. Germline lookup yields CDR1 SGHRS and CDR2 YFSETQ. Trimming removed 0 bases from V and 5 bases from J; junction bases left unmatched: 10. The CDR3 sequence is 16 residues long. DNA for the CDR3: TGCGCCAGCAGCTTGGGGGACTATACCTCCGGGGAGACCCAGTACTTC. Translation gives CASSLGDYTSGETQYF.

The gene calls are TRBV7-2 and TRBJ2-2; D is perhaps TRBD1 (5 bases). V was shortened by 5 bases and J by 5 bases, with 9 bases between the two germline ends. The germline V gene has CDR1 SGHTA and CDR2 FQGNSA. There are 13 residues in the CDR3. For the CDR3, the DNA is TGTGCCAGCAGCCGCGACAGAACCGGGGAGCTGTTTTTT. It codes for CASSRDRTGELFF.

V and J are TRBV5-1 and TRBJ2-1, with 10 bases aligning to TRBD2. The CDR3 covers 19 residues. The ends lost 3 bases at V and 2 bases at J; junction bases unmatched: 14. Germline lookup yields CDR1 SGHRS and CDR2 YFSETQ. This chain's CDR3 is CASSSLRASGGRTYNEQFF. The DNA for the CDR3 is TGCGCCAGCAGCTCCCTTAGAGCTAGCGGGGGCCGGACCTACAATGAGCAGTTCTTC.

V and J are TRBV6-1 and TRBJ1-1; 9 bases align to TRBD1. Germline assignment: CDR1 MNHNS and CDR2 SASEGT. CDR3 length: 15 residues. J was trimmed by 3 bases and V by 6 bases; bases with no gene match: 8. The CDR3: CASRVHRGLDTEAFF. CDR3 bases: TGTGCCAGCAGGGTGCACAGGGGGCTGGACACTGAAGCTTTCTTT.

The chain has TRBV7-9 and TRBJ2-7, with a weak D call TRBD1 (5 bases). The CDR3 has 15 amino acids. Germline V gene lookup returns CDR1 SEHNR and CDR2 FQNEAQ (reference sequence). V lost 2 bases and J lost 0, with 11 bases in between. The CDR3 loop reads CASSLIQATSYEQYF. The DNA of the CDR3 is TGTGCCAGCAGCTTAATACAGGCAACCTCCTACGAGCAGTACTTC.

This clonotype has just a few counts. The chain employs TRBV6-5 and TRBJ2-2; D is ambiguous. The CDR3 has 16 amino acids. Trimming took 6 bases from V and 1 from J, leaving 15 bases between them. The V gene's germline CDR1 is MNHEY and CDR2 SVGAGI. CDR3 protein: CASSRTSSRNTGELFF. CDR3 bases: TGTGCCAGCAGCCGAACGAGTAGTAGGAACACCGGGGAGCTGTTTTTT.

This chain links TRBV7-9 with TRBJ1-2; D is unclear. V was cut by 5 bases and J by 5 bases, with 12 bases left in between. This CDR3 has 13 amino acids. In germline, CDR1 is SEHNR, CDR2 FQNEAQ (reference sequence). CDR3 amino acids: CASSPRSEYGYTF. The CDR3 DNA reads TGTGCCAGCAGCCCAAGATCCGAATATGGCTACACCTTC.